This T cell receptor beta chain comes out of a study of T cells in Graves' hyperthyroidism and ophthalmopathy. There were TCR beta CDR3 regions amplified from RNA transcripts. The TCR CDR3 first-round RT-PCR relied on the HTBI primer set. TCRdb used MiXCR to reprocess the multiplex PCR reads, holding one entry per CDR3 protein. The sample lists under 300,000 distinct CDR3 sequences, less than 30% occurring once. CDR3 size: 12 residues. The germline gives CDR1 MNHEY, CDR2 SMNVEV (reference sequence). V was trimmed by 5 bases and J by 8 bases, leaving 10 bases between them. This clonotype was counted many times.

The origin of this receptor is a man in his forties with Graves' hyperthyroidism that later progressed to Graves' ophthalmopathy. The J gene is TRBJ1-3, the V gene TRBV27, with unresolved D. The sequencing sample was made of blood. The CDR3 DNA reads TGTGCCAGCAGTCCTAATTTGGACACCATATATTTT. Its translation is CASSPNLDTIYF.